These T cell receptor beta chains were read from a single sample in a study of T cells in Graves' hyperthyroidism and ophthalmopathy. TCRdb re-called the multiplex PCR reads with MiXCR, one entry per CDR3 protein. Of 450,000 to 500,000 distinct CDR3 sequences in the sample, less than 25% are singletons; the top ten hold under 55%. The sample comprised blood. The origin of the receptors is a woman between 65 and 79 years old with Graves' ophthalmopathy. Both conserved end residues are part of each CDR3. The D gene is left open where the match is weak. Not every row has a clone size; where given, it reads once, few, many or a size class.

many	TRBV3-1	TRBD2	TRBJ2-1	TGTGCCAGCAGCCCTAGCGGGAGTCTCAATGAGCAGTTCTTC	CASSPSGSLNEQFF
-	TRBV30	-	TRBJ2-2	TGTGCCTGGATTGACACCGGGGAGCTGTTTTTT	CAWIDTGELFF
-	TRBV6-1	-	TRBJ1-2	TGTGCCAGCAGTTCCTCACGAAGGGGCGGAAACTATGGCTACACCTTC	CASSSSRRGGNYGYTF
many	TRBV2	-	TRBJ2-7	TGTGCCAGCAGTGAACAGGGTTCAAGAGCCTACGAGCAGTACTTC	CASSEQGSRAYEQYF
few	TRBV19	-	TRBJ1-1	TGTGCCAGTAGTCAGACACTTATGAACACTGAAGCTTTCTTT	CASSQTLMNTEAFF
many	TRBV12-3/TRBV12-4	-	TRBJ1-4	TGTGCCAGCAGTCTAAATGAAAAACTGTTTTTT	CASSLNEKLFF
few	TRBV7-2	TRBD2	TRBJ2-2	TGTGCCAGCAGCTTAGAAGCGGGAGGGACGACCGGGGAGCTGTTTTTT	CASSLEAGGTTGELFF
-	TRBV5-6	-	TRBJ1-2	TGTGCCAGCAGCTTGGCGGGGGTCGGTGGCTACACCTTC	CASSLAGVGGYTF
few	TRBV18	-	TRBJ2-2	TGTGCCAGCTCACCCTCACCCGGGTCCCTGGACGGGGAGCTGTTTTTT	CASSPSPGSLDGELFF
few	TRBV30	TRBD1	TRBJ1-4	TGTGCCTGGAGTGCCGGGACAGGGGGTGAAAAACTGTTTTTT	CAWSAGTGGEKLFF
few	TRBV20-1	-	TRBJ1-4	TGCAGTGCTCTCAGGGACCGCACAGAAAAACTGTTTTTT	CSALRDRTEKLFF
-	TRBV10-2	-	TRBJ2-7	TGCGCCAGCATTTATTGGGCGGGAAGAAATAGCGAGCAGTACTTC	CASIYWAGRNSEQYF
-	TRBV7-9	-	TRBJ1-4	TGTGCCAGCAGCTTAGTGCCTCCGGGACCCGAAAAGGGAAAACTGTTTTTT	CASSLVPPGPEKGKLFF
many	TRBV12-3/TRBV12-4	-	TRBJ2-1	TGTGCCAGTCACTGGGCCAGCGGAACCAATGAGCAGTTCTTC	CASHWASGTNEQFF
-	TRBV27	TRBD2	TRBJ2-3	TGTGCCAGCAGTCCCGGACTAGCGGAGGGAGATACGCAGTATTTT	CASSPGLAEGDTQYF
-	TRBV2	-	TRBJ1-4	TGTGCCAGCAGTGAAAGTTCTGGGGCTCCAACTAATGAAAAACTGTTTTTT	CASSESSGAPTNEKLFF
many	TRBV20-1	-	TRBJ1-1	TGCAGTGCTAGCGACGGGATAGCTTTCTTT	CSASDGIAFF
-	TRBV10-3	TRBD1	TRBJ1-5	TGTGCCACCGGACAGGGCGGAACTCAGCCCCAGCATTTT	CATGQGGTQPQHF
few	TRBV28	-	TRBJ2-7	TGTGCCAGCAGTACCCCCGCCCGGGGGGAGCAGTACTTC	CASSTPARGEQYF
few	TRBV20-1	TRBD1	TRBJ2-7	TGCAGTGTTGGACAGGGATCGGACGAGCAGTACTTC	CSVGQGSDEQYF
-	TRBV12-3/TRBV12-4	-	TRBJ2-3	TGTGCCAGCAGTTTGGGTCAGATGGATACGCAGTATTTT	CASSLGQMDTQYF
-	TRBV10-1	-	TRBJ2-7	TGCGCCAGCAGTGAGAGCCACAGGGCCTACGAGCAGTACTTC	CASSESHRAYEQYF
few	TRBV11-2	-	TRBJ2-6	TGTGTCAGCAGCTTAGCCCCGGTCGAGAGGGGGGCCAACGTCCTGACTTTC	CVSSLAPVERGANVLTF
many	TRBV11-2	-	TRBJ1-1	TGTGCCAGCAGCTTCGACCCGAACACTGAAGCTTTCTTT	CASSFDPNTEAFF
-	TRBV20-1	TRBD2	TRBJ2-1	TGCAGTGCTAGAGATGGGACTAGCGGGTCTTACAATGAGCAGTTCTTC	CSARDGTSGSYNEQFF
-	TRBV11-3	-	TRBJ2-7	TGTGCCAGCAGCCGAGATCCCGACGGCTACGAGCAGTACTTC	CASSRDPDGYEQYF
once	TRBV10-3	-	TRBJ2-6	TGTGCCAACGGTGACTCTGGGGCCAACGTCCTGACTTTC	CANGDSGANVLTF
few	TRBV24-1	-	TRBJ1-1	TGTGCCACCAGTGTGGTTGGGGTCACTGAAGCTTTCTTT	CATSVVGVTEAFF
many	TRBV6-1	-	TRBJ1-4	TGTGCCAGCAGAGAACAGGGTCCTAATGAAAAACTGTTTTTT	CASREQGPNEKLFF
-	TRBV6-1	TRBD2	TRBJ2-1	TGTGCCAGCATTAAAGGGGCTAGCGGGAGGCATGAGCAGTTCTTC	CASIKGASGRHEQFF
few	TRBV3-1	-	TRBJ2-4	TGTGCCAGCAGCCGAGGTCCTAACATTCAGTACTTC	CASSRGPNIQYF
few	TRBV11-2	TRBD2	TRBJ2-1	TGTGCCAGCAGCTCGACCCGTCGGACTAGCGGCTACAATGAGCAGTTCTTC	CASSSTRRTSGYNEQFF
few	TRBV5-4	-	TRBJ2-7	TGTGCCAGCAGCGTAGGAGCGGGTGGCTCCTACGAGCAGTACTTC	CASSVGAGGSYEQYF
-	TRBV2	-	TRBJ2-5	TGTGCCAGCAATGGACACTACCAAGAGACCCAGTACTTC	CASNGHYQETQYF
-	TRBV12-3/TRBV12-4	TRBD1	TRBJ2-1	TGTGCCAGCAGCCGGGGACAGAGAAGAAATGAGCAGTTCTTC	CASSRGQRRNEQFF
-	TRBV24-1	TRBD1	TRBJ1-5	TGTGCCACCAGTGATGGGACAGGGTACTACAATCAGCCCCAGCATTTT	CATSDGTGYYNQPQHF
-	TRBV19	TRBD1	TRBJ1-1	TGTGCCAGTAGTCGTAACAGGGGCACTGAAGCTTTCTTT	CASSRNRGTEAFF
few	TRBV19	-	TRBJ1-5	TGTGCCAGTAGTACGAAAGGGCCCCAGCATTTT	CASSTKGPQHF
-	TRBV20-1	-	TRBJ2-1	TGCAGTGCTAGACGCCAGGAGCGGATTCGGTCAAATGAGCAGTTCTTC	CSARRQERIRSNEQFF
-	TRBV12-3/TRBV12-4	-	TRBJ1-6	TGTGCCAGCAGCCTATTCGCTGGGGGTAGCTATAATTCACCCCTCCACTTT	CASSLFAGGSYNSPLHF
-	TRBV7-2	-	TRBJ2-7	TGTGCCAGCACCAACAAACAGGGTTGGGTGAACGAGCAGTACTTC	CASTNKQGWVNEQYF
-	TRBV7-9	-	TRBJ2-3	TGTGCCAGCAGCTTAGCGAATTTCACAGATACGCAGTATTTT	CASSLANFTDTQYF
-	TRBV24-1	-	TRBJ2-2	TGTGCCACCAGTGAAGGAAGTGGGCGATCGAACACCGGGGAGCTGTTTTTT	CATSEGSGRSNTGELFF
few	TRBV6-4	-	TRBJ1-1	TGTGCCAGCAGTGAAATTGCGGGCACTGAAGCTTTCTTT	CASSEIAGTEAFF
many	TRBV7-9	-	TRBJ1-6	TGTGCCAGCAGCTCTGACGGATATAATTCACCCCTCCACTTT	CASSSDGYNSPLHF
-	TRBV20-1	-	TRBJ1-5	TGCAGTGCTATACCGGGACACAGCCAGCCCCAGCATTTT	CSAIPGHSQPQHF